This T cell receptor (beta chain) is from a study of T-cell reconstitution after alpha-beta-depleted transplantation in children. The library targeted TCRbeta and was prepared with unique molecular identifiers. TCRdb re-derived calls from the PCR reads in MiXCR, one entry per CDR3 protein. The sample records around 700,000 distinct CDR3 sequences, around 14% being singletons. Per germline, CDR1 DFQATT and CDR2 SNEGSKA (reference sequence). The CDR3 consists of 15 residues. V gave up 0 bases and J gave up 3 bases; unmatched junction bases: 4. The sequencing here drew on PBMCs, taken before TCRalphabeta/CD19-depleted stem cell transplant. This rearrangement joins TRBV20-1 to TRBJ2-3; 9 nucleotides line up with TRBD2. This sequence originates from a girl aged 2-10 years with congenital amegakaryocytic thrombocytopenia, due to receive a stem cell transplant. The CDR3 DNA reads as TGCAGTGCTAGAGATCGCCTAGCGGGAACAGATACGCAGTATTTT. It is translated as CSARDRLAGTDTQYF.